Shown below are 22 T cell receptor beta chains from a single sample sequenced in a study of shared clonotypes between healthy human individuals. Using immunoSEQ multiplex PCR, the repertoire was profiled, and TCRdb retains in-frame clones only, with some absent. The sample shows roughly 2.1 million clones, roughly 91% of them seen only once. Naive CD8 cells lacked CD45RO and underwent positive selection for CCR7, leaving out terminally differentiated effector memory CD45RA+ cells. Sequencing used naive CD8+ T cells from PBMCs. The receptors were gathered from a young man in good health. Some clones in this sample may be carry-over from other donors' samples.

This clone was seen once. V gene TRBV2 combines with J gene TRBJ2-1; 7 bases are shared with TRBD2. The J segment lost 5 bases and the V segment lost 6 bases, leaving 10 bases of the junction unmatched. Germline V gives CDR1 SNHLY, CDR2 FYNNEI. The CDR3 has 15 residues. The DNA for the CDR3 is TGTGCCAGCAGCACCCCTTCGGGGGGAAACAATGAGCAGTTCTTC. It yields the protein CASSTPSGGNNEQFF.

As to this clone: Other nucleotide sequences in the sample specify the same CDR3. The CDR3 loop reads CASSIDSYNEQFF. The DNA for the CDR3 is TGTGCCAGTAGTATCGACTCGTACAATGAGCAGTTCTTC. The V gene is TRBV19, the J gene TRBJ2-1, with no clear D. This CDR3 contains 13 residues. Trimming removed 3 bases at V and 4 bases at J, with 7 bases between. Germline values: CDR1 LNHDA, CDR2 SQIVND (reference sequence).

The CDR3 loop reads CASSLWGQSTDTQYF. The DNA for the CDR3 is TGTGCCAGCAGCTTATGGGGGCAGAGCACAGATACGCAGTATTTT. The chain is built from TRBV7-8 and TRBJ2-3, with D perhaps TRBD1 (6 bases). This CDR3 contains 15 residues. V lost 2 bases, J lost 0 bases, and 9 bases lay in between. In germline, CDR1 is SGHVS, CDR2 FQNEAQ.

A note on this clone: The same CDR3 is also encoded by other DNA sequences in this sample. The CDR3 spells CASSLGGHEQYF. Here the CDR3 DNA reads TGTGCCAGCAGCTTGGGAGGGCACGAGCAGTACTTC. The gene calls are TRBV5-6 and TRBJ2-7; TRBD2 might be the D (5 bases). CDR1 and CDR2 (germline): SGHDT, YYEEEE. The CDR3 length is 12 residues. V lost 0 bases and J 5 bases, leaving 6 bases between the germline ends. The whole variable domain, remainder taken from reference TRBV5-6 and TRBJ2-7, is DAGVTQSPTHLIKTRGQQVTLRCSPKSGHDTVSWYQQALGQGPQFIFQYYEEEERQRGNFPDRFSGHQFPNYSSELNVNALLLGDSALYLCASSLGGHEQYFGPGTRLTVT.

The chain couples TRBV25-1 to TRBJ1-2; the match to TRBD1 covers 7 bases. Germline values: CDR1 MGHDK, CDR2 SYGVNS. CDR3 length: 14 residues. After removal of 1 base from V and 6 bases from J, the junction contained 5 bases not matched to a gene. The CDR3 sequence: CASSEFGQVDGYTF. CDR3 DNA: TGTGCCAGCAGTGAATTTGGACAGGTCGATGGCTACACCTTC.

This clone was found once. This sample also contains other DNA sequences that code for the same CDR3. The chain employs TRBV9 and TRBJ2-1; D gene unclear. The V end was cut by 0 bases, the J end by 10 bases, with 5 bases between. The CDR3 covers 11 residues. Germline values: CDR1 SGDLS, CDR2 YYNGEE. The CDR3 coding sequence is TGTGCCAGCAGCGTAGCAGGCGAGCAGTTCTTC. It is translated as CASSVAGEQFF.

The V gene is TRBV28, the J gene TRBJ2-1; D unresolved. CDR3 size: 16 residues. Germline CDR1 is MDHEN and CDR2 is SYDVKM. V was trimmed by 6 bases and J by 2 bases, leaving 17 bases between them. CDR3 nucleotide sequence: TGTGCCAGCAGCATCAACTCGCGAGGACCCTACAATGAGCAGTTCTTC. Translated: CASSINSRGPYNEQFF.

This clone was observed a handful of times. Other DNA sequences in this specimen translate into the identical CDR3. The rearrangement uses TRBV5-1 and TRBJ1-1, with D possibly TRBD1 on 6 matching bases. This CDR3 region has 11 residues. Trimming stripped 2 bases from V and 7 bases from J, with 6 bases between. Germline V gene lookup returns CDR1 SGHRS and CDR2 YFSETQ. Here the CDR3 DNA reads TGCGCCAGCAGCTTAGGGGGTGAAGCTTTCTTT. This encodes CASSLGGEAFF.

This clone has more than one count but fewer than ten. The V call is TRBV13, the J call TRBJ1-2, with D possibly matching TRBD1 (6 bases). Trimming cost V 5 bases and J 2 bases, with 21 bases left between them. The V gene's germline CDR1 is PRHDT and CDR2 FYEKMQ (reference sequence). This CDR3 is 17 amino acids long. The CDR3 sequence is CASSAGTGMIGNYGYTF. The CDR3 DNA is TGTGCCAGCAGCGCCGGCACAGGGATGATCGGCAACTATGGCTACACCTTC.

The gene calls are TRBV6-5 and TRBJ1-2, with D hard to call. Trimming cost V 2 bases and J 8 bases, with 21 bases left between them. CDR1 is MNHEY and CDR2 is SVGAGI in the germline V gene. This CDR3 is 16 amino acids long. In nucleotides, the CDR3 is TGTGCCAGCAGTTACGGCGGCGAAGGGAGTGTGGAGGGCTACACCTTC. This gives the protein CASSYGGEGSVEGYTF.

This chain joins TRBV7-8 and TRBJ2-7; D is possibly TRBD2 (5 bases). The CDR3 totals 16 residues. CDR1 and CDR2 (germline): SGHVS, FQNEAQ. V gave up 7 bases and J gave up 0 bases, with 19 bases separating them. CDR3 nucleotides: TGTGCCAGCACCACGAGACGGGGTGGGGACTCCTACGAGCAGTACTTC. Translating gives CASTTRRGGDSYEQYF.

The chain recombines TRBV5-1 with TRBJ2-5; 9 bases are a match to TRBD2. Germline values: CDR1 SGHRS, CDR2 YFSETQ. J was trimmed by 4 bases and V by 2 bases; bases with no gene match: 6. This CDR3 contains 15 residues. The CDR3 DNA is TGCGCCAGCAGCTTACGGGGCGGGAGGGGAGAGACCCAGTACTTC. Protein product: CASSLRGGRGETQYF.

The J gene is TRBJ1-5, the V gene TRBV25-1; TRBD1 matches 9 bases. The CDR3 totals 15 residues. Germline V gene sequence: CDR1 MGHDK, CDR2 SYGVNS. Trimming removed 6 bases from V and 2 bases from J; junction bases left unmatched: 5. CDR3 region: CASSPTGGGNQPQHF. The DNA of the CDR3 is TGTGCCAGCAGCCCGACAGGGGGGGGCAATCAGCCCCAGCATTTT. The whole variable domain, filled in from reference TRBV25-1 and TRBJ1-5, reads EADIYQTPRYLVIGTGKKITLECSQTMGHDKMYWYQQDPGMELHLIHYSYGVNSTEKGDLSSESTVSRIRTEHFPLTLESARPSHTSQYLCASSPTGGGNQPQHFGDGTRLSIL.

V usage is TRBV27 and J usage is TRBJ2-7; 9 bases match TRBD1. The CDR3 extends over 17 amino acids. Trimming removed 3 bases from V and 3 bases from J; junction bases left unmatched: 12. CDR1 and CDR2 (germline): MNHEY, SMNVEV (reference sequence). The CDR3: CASSFLSRTGVIYEQYF. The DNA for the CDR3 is TGTGCCAGCAGTTTTCTCTCTCGGACAGGGGTCATCTACGAGCAGTACTTC.

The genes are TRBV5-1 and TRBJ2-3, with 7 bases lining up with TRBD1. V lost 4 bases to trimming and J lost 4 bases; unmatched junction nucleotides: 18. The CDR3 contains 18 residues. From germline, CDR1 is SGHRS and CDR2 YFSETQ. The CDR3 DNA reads TGCGCCAGCAGCCCCTCCATAGACAGGGTAGGCAAGCCAGATACGCAGTATTTT. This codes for CASSPSIDRVGKPDTQYF.

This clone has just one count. CDR3 sequence reads: CSAKGQANYGYTF. CDR3 coding DNA: TGCAGCGCGAAAGGCCAGGCTAACTATGGCTACACCTTC. This chain connects TRBV29-1 to TRBJ1-2; D call uncertain. V dropped 7 bases and J dropped 0 bases, with 12 bases sitting between them. CDR3 length: 13 amino acids. Germline CDR1 is SQVTM and CDR2 is ANQGSEA.

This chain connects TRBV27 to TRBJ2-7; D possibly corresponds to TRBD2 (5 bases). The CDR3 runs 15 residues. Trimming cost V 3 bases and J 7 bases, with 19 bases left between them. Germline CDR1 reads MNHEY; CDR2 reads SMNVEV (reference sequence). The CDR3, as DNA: TGTGCCAGCAGTTTTGAATGGACTGGGGATGGAGAGCAGTACTTC. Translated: CASSFEWTGDGEQYF.

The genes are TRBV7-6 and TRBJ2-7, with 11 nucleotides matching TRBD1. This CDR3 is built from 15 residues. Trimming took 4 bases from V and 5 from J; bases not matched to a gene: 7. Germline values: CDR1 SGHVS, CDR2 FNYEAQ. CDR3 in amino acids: CASSSGTGGPNEQYF. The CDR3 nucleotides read TGTGCCAGCAGCTCTGGGACAGGGGGACCAAACGAGCAGTACTTC.

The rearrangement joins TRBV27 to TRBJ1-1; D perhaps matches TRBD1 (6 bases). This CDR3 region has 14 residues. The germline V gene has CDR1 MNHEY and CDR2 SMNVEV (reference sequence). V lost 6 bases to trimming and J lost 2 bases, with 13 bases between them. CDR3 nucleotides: TGTGCCAGCAGACCAGGGACAAGCAACACTGAAGCTTTCTTT. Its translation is CASRPGTSNTEAFF.

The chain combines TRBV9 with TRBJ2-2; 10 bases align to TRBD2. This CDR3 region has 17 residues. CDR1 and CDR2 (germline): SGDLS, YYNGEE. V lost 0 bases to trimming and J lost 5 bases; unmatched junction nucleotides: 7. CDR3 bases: TGTGCCAGCAGCGTAGAAAGCGGGAGGGCCCGGACCGGGGAGCTGTTTTTT. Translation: CASSVESGRARTGELFF.

The CDR3 DNA follows: TGTGCCAGCAGTGATGGGCGGACCTATAGCAATCAGCCCCAGCATTTT. It translates to CASSDGRTYSNQPQHF. This chain uses TRBV6-1 with TRBJ1-5; D uncertain. The V and J ends lost 3 bases and 0 bases respectively, with 12 bases between them. The CDR3 consists of 16 residues. From germline, CDR1 is MNHNS and CDR2 SASEGT.

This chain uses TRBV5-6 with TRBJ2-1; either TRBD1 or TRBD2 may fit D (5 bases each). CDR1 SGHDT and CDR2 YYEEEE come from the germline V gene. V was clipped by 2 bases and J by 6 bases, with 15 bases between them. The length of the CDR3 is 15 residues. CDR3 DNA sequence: TGTGCCAGCAGCTTCCCCCACGGGGCTACCAATGAGCAGTTCTTC. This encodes CASSFPHGATNEQFF.